This T cell receptor (beta chain) is from a study of cytomegalovirus exposure and HLA in healthy donors (dated by TCRdb to the late 2010s). In terms of the full investigation: An earlier analysis of approximately 550 of the donors reported 250 to 300 Gb of sequence data and approximately 110 million unique TCR beta sequences from 150 million to 200 million T cells. The T cell repertoires of 550 to 850 subjects were profiled by immunosequencing and related to cytomegalovirus serostatus. In addition to the first cohort of 650 to 800 subjects, a separate validation cohort of 120 different subjects was used. In a later genetic analysis, genome-wide SNP genotypes for 398 of the 666 donors were used, and that subset was treated as a discovery cohort. Among the roughly 400 genotyped donors, more than 70% belonged to the genetic ancestry cluster associated with self-reported Caucasian donors. Class I and class II HLA loci were covered by the typing at four-digit resolution. The number of typed donors differed by locus: about 629-630 for A, B, C, DRB1 and DQB1; roughly 510 for DQA1; 606 for DPA1; and around 450 for DPB1. Among some 400 genotyped donors of the cohort, an average of about 240,000 unique TCR beta nucleotide sequences were sequenced per donor, roughly 18% of them non-productive. The study aimed to test whether signatures of past pathogen exposure could be identified by cataloging public T cell receptors. Roughly 290 gigabases of sequencing data and about 92 million unique TCR sequences made up an early release that covered some 640 HLA-typed donors. A later analysis re-examined previously published TCR beta repertoires from around 670 donors and added high-resolution HLA genotyping to investigate patterns of TCR occurrence. The study combined high-throughput TCR immunosequencing, statistical association of individual TCRs with disease status, and machine learning to predict cytomegalovirus infection status. In an earlier analysis of a few hundred of the donors, high-throughput TCR beta sequencing was used to judge whether each TCR beta V gene segment behaved as functional or pseudogenic. Five DR-DQ haplotypes were handled as single units for association and clustering, since linkage in the cohort was strong. Every discovery cohort repertoire had been produced on one sequencing platform. Donor age, sex, ethnicity and CMV serostatus were compiled together with the repertoire data. Rather than drawing on any new phenotypic data, the later analysis identified candidate immune exposures from TCR beta sequences and the way those sequences occurred across donors.

This clone was counted between two and nine times. Its antigen is currently not known. No quality values exist for individual bases; no much larger clone is one base distant. The cohort comprised 670 or so healthy bone marrow donors. All cohort members were sampled while nominally healthy, although unrecorded immune exposures were likely present. The donor tested CMV seronegative, placing the donor among the 350 or so seronegative members of the cohort. Each donor provided a peripheral blood sample, and peripheral blood mononuclear cells were used for TCR beta sequencing. Genomic DNA was extracted from the blood cell samples with the Qiagen DNeasy Blood Extraction Kit. Libraries were made using the immunoSEQ multiplex PCR assay. For the multiplex PCR, a mixture combining 60 forward primers for TCR Vbeta segments and 13 reverse primers for TCR Jbeta segments was used. The CDR3 region of rearranged TCR beta genes was amplified from genomic DNA by a multiplex PCR assay. The amplified TCR beta libraries were sequenced on the Illumina HiSeq System as 87-base-pair reads. The study's processing was this. In a later analysis, some 80 million unique TCR beta chains were counted across the roughly 610 repertoires, and about 9.9 million of these chains were shared by at least two donors. Raw reads were error-corrected and collapsed into unique sequences by a nearest-neighbor algorithm in which closely related sequences were merged to remove PCR and sequencing errors. V, D and J gene segments were assigned by aligning CDR3 sequences to IMGT reference sequences. For a sequence to be retained, at least a six-nucleotide match to both a V gene segment and a J gene segment was required. A rearrangement counted as productive if the CDR3 had no stop codons and remained in frame with V and J, and every other rearrangement counted as non-productive. Following IMGT convention, CDR3 was defined as the stretch from the second conserved V-encoded cysteine up to the conserved J-encoded phenylalanine. In an earlier analysis of around 570 of the donors, sequences lacking an unambiguous match to a single V gene segment were excluded. An earlier analysis of several hundred of the donors called V segments functional above 56.7% productive rearrangements and segregating when the between-donor standard deviation exceeded 5%. A statistical classification framework was built for diagnosing cytomegalovirus status from the catalog of TCR beta chain sequences. In a later analysis, TCR nucleotide sequences were compared against IMGT/GENE-DB human TR gene sequences so that V and J genes could be assigned. In a later analysis, CDR3 sequences and most-parsimonious VDJ recombination scenarios were assigned using the TCRdist pipeline. A later analysis defined each TCR beta chain by its CDR3 amino acid sequence plus V-gene family, and excluded reads lacking a unique V-gene family. A later analysis removed over 500 highly shared, low-generation-probability nucleotide sequences to deal with suspected cross-contamination and a sequencing artifact. A later analysis calculated a clonal expansion index for each public chain from normalized within-repertoire ranks of inferred template counts. In a later analysis, generation probabilities were computed with a VDJ recombination model fitted to out-of-frame rearrangements, and the resulting probabilities were checked against IGoR. In a later analysis, TCR-TCR, TCR-HLA and TCR-CMV co-occurrence was scored with hypergeometric tests, and a repertoire-size bias correction was applied to TCR pairs. False discovery rates were estimated in a later analysis by permuting HLA or CMV assignments 20 times. In a later analysis, co-occurring TCRs were grouped with DBSCAN, and TCRdist sequence similarity was added when clustering was performed within HLA-allele-positive subsets. For co-occurrence clustering, repertoires with fewer than 30,000 or more than 120,000 public chains were excluded, along with four to six repertoires with anomalous nucleotide sharing. Here the immuneACCESS table is served through TCRdb, limited to in-frame sequences with V and J called. Missing clones are a known gap in these copies; in checked studies unresolved V genes cover under half, and the rest lacks a known reason. The D gene and trimming were derived from the DNA, and the V and J assignments and clone size from that table. For this sample there are some 140,000 clones; approximately 80% appear just once. Clones ranked in the top ten supply about 1.5% of the sample.

Including cysteine and phenylalanine, the CDR3 has 15 amino acids. Only the CDR3 region is kept as DNA, spanning 45 bases read in frame from base 1. V trim: 5 bases; J trim: 1 base; unmatched bases: 5. CDR1 and CDR2 are read off the germline V gene (reference sequence) as LNHDA and SQIVND. Study-wide findings and limitations: Several of the top co-occurrence clusters appeared to be linked to parvovirus B19, influenza, CMV and Epstein-Barr virus, according to a later analysis. This cohort had only TCR beta chains sequenced, and the lack of alpha or paired-chain data limited which features could be detected. Correlated functional status among segregating V segments might be attributable to linkage disequilibrium, but an unknown experimental factor could not be ruled out. Some IMGT-functional V segments, including TRBV6-2 and TRBV6-3, could not be told apart with the 87-base-pair reads, so those segments were excluded. The authors suggested that the approach could potentially be generalized to other disease states and immunological phenotypes. In a later genetic analysis, a missense DCLRE1C variant was associated with V-gene and J-gene trimming of TCR beta chains, and the association was replicated in an independent cohort. A later analysis found that most CMV-associated TCR beta chains appeared HLA-restricted, with HLA associations seemingly driven largely by CMV exposure. In vitro tests confirmed that a few of the cytomegalovirus-associated TCR beta chains recognize cytomegalovirus antigens. In a later analysis, HLA-associated TCR beta chains showed more clonal expansion and lower generation probabilities than non-associated chains that were equally common. The classifier was reported to diagnose cytomegalovirus status with high specificity and sensitivity in both the original cohort and the validation cohort. Compared with the roughly 600-donor mean, donors in an Asian-associated ancestry cluster had fewer N-insertions in productive TCRs, according to a later genetic analysis. A later analysis found that TCR association rates varied across HLA loci, with DRB1 alleles showing the most associated TCRs and HLA-C alleles the fewest. When HLA alleles, especially DR and DQ, strongly co-occurred, attributing TCR associations to individual alleles was difficult. In the study, around 150 TCR beta chains were listed as associated with cytomegalovirus. HLA typing was unavailable for some donors at each locus, so association tests used only the typed subset. A further reported finding was that TCR beta sequences accurately predicted the HLA-A and HLA-B alleles for most subjects in the first cohort. Broadly in line with IMGT annotations, most TCR beta V segments showed up in productive rearrangements about 87% or about 30% of the time in an earlier analysis of 587 of the donors. Approximately 18 rarely observed V segments, including chromosome 9 orphons, were excluded from the earlier analysis of some 590 of the donors because counts were too low. In a later analysis, around 17,000 TCR beta sequences were associated with specific HLA alleles at a false discovery rate of 0.05. The presence/absence analyses assumed that sequencing depth was roughly uniform across donors, and that assumption may not be true. The sequencing pipeline was judged likely to have produced a cluster of highly shared sequence variants as a technical artifact. Across donors, most TCR sequences were observed very rarely, whereas some public TCRs were present in many individuals. CMV serostatus was the only immune exposure information available for the cohort.

Rearrangement joined TRBV19 to TRBJ2-7; the junction holds 10 bases that match TRBD1. This TCR was recovered from a woman in her forties in good health and CMV-seronegative. Input material: PBMCs. The CDR3 sequence is CASSLWTGGSYEQYF. The DNA sequence follows: TGTGCCAGTAGTTTATGGACAGGGGGATCCTACGAGCAGTACTTC.